This T cell receptor (beta chain) is drawn from a study of prognosis after radiotherapy for stage I lung cancer. On the study more broadly: Between early 2018 and 2019, patients with stage I non-small cell lung cancer were enrolled. Not a single patient was given any concurrent therapy alongside stereotactic body radiotherapy, also referred to as SBRT.

Amplification of the TCR beta CDR3 (from genomic DNA) was done by two-round multiplex PCR. Primers targeting each individual TRBV and TRBJ gene were applied in first-round PCR. Universal primers were what the second PCR round relied on. TCRdb recomputed calls from the multiplex PCR reads with MiXCR, one row per CDR3 protein. The sample has around 19,000 distinct CDR3 sequences, 50% seen once; the top ten hold approximately 29%. CDR1 and CDR2 from the germline V gene are SNHLY and FYNNEI. CDR3 size: 19 residues. Unmatched junction bases numbered 12, after V lost 4 bases and J lost 2 bases. The receptor was isolated from a donor at least 50 years old with non-small cell lung cancer. The chain has TRBV2 and TRBJ1-3; 12 positions match TRBD1. Sequencing was performed on PBMCs, taken before or after stereotactic body radiation therapy (not recorded which). CDR3 coding DNA: TGTGCCAGCAGTGGACCGGGACAGGGGGCCGCCCGCCCTGGAAACACCATATATTTT. It is translated as CASSGPGQGAARPGNTIYF.